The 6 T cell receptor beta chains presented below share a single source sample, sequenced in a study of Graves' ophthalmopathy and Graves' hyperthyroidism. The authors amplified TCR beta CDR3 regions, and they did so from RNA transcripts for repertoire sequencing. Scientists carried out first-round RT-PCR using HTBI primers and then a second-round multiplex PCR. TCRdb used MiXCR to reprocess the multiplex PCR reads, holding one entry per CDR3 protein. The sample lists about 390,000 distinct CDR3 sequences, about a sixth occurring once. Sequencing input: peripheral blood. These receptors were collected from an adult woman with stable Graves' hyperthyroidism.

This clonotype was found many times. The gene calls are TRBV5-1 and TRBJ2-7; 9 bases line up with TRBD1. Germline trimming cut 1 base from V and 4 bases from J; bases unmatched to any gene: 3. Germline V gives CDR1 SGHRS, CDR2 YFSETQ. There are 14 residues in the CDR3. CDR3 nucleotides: TGCGCCAGCAGCTTGACAGGGGGCTATTACGAGCAGTACTTC. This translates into CASSLTGGYYEQYF.

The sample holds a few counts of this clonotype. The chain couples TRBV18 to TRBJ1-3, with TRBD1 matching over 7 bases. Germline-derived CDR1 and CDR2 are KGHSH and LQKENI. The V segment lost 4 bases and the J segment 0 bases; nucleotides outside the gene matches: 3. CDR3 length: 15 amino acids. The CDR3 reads CASSQGAVSGNTIYF. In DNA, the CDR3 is TGTGCCAGCTCACAGGGGGCAGTCTCTGGAAACACCATATATTTT.

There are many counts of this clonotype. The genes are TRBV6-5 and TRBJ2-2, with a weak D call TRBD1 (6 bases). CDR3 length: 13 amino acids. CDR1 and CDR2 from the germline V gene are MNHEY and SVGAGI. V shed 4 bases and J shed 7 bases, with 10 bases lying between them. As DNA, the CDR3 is TGTGCCAGCAGTTCTGGACAGTTCGGGGAGCTGTTTTTT. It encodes CASSSGQFGELFF.

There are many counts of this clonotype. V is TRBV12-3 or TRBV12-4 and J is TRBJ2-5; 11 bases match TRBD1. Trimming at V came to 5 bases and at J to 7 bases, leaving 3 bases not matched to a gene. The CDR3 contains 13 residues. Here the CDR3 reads CASSEGQGATQYF. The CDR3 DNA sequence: TGTGCCAGCAGTGAAGGACAGGGGGCGACCCAGTACTTC.

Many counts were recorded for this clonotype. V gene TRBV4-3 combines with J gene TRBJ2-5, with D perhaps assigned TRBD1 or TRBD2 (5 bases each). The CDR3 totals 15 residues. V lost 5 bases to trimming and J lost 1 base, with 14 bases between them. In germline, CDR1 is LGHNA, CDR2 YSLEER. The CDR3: CASSWTRGLQETQYF. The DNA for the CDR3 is TGCGCCAGCAGCTGGACCCGGGGCCTCCAAGAGACCCAGTACTTC.

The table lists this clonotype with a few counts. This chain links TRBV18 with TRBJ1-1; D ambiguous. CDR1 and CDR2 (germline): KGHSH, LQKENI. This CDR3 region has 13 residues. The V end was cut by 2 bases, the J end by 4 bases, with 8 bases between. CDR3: CASSPSGSTEAFF. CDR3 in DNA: TGTGCCAGCTCACCATCGGGAAGCACTGAAGCTTTCTTT.